The 8 T cell receptor beta chains below all came from one sample that was sequenced in a study of identical twins. Each CDR3 protein gets one entry after TCRdb re-called the 5' RACE reads with MiXCR. The table shows approximately 190,000 distinct CDR3 sequences, with roughly 15% occurring only once. The sample was also linked to a second study, of T cells expressing NK-cell markers.

Sequenced sample: CD8+ T cells sorted from blood. Receptors were obtained from a woman under 30 in good health.

This clonotype was counted at least ten times. The genes are TRBV12-3 or TRBV12-4 and TRBJ2-7, with D uncertain. The ends were cut back, 0 bases at V and 4 bases at J, with 4 bases in the middle. The CDR3 runs to 12 residues. The CDR3 DNA reads as TGTGCCAGCAGTTTAGCCCTGTACGAGCAGTACTTC. Residues: CASSLALYEQYF.

This clonotype was recorded a few times. This chain uses TRBV27 with TRBJ2-7; D is possibly TRBD2 (6 bases). The CDR3 sequence is 14 residues long. CDR1 is MNHEY and CDR2 is SMNVEV in the germline V gene (reference sequence). V shed 3 bases and J shed 4 bases, with 13 bases lying between them. The CDR3 loop reads CASSFRGTHYEQYF. The CDR3 DNA follows: TGTGCCAGCAGTTTCCGGGGGACTCATTACGAGCAGTACTTC.

This clonotype was recorded a few times. The chain combines TRBV5-1 with TRBJ2-1, with 12 nucleotides matching TRBD1. CDR3 length: 16 residues. V lost 0 bases and J lost 7; bases outside the gene matches: 5. The germline V gene encodes CDR1 SGHRS and CDR2 YFSETQ. In nucleotides, the CDR3 is TGCGCCAGCAGCTTGGAGGGGACAGGGGGCTATAATGAGCAGTTCTTC. Amino acid sequence: CASSLEGTGGYNEQFF.

The chain combines TRBV13 with TRBJ1-4; no definite D call. Germline CDR1 PRHDT, CDR2 FYEKMQ (reference sequence). The ends were cut back, 4 bases at V and 10 bases at J, with 22 bases in the middle. CDR3 length: 16 residues. The CDR3 DNA is TGTGCCAGCAGCTCCGTTCAGGACGGAGGAAAGGGAAAACTGTTTTTT. It yields the protein CASSSVQDGGKGKLFF. The full variable domain, in which reference TRBV13 and TRBJ1-4 provide the parts outside the CDR3, is AAGVIQSPRHLIKEKRETATLKCYPIPRHDTVYWYQQGPGQDPQFLISFYEKMQSDKGSIPDRFSAQQFSDYHSELNMSSLELGDSALYFCASSSVQDGGKGKLFFGSGTQLSVL.

There are a few counts of this clonotype. This chain joins TRBV21-1 and TRBJ2-7. TRBV21-1 represents a pseudogene. This CDR3 has 12 residues. CDR3 loop: CALRYRPYEQYF. The DNA for the CDR3 is TGTGCCCTTAGGTACAGACCCTACGAGCAGTACTTC.

The chain has TRBV3-1 and TRBJ1-2; possible D gene TRBD1, 5 bases. Trimming pared 0 bases from V and 5 bases from J, leaving 7 bases between. Per the germline V gene, CDR1 is LGHDT and CDR2 is YNNKEL (reference sequence). This CDR3 is 13 amino acids long. CDR3 sequence: CASSQDGAYGYTF. As DNA, the CDR3 is TGTGCCAGCAGCCAAGATGGGGCGTATGGCTACACCTTC.

This clonotype occurred a few times. The chain uses TRBV12-3 or TRBV12-4 and TRBJ1-2; weak D call: TRBD1 (6 bases). V was cut by 6 bases and J by 4 bases, with 18 bases left in between. The CDR3 runs to 15 residues. The CDR3 reads CASSLFPGTSYGYTF. The CDR3 coding sequence is TGTGCCAGCAGCCTATTTCCCGGGACATCCTATGGCTACACCTTC.

The chain employs TRBV10-2 and TRBJ2-1, with D possibly called TRBD1 or TRBD2 (5 bases each). Germline lookup yields CDR1 WSHSY and CDR2 SAAADI. CDR3 length: 11 amino acids. Deletions cut 8 bases from V and 15 bases from J, with 17 bases between. CDR3 loop: CASGTRGKAFF. CDR3 DNA: TGCGCCAGCGGGACCCGAGGGAAGGCGTTCTTC.